This entry lists 27 T cell receptor beta chains sequenced from one sample in a study of T cell repertoires in cytomegalovirus infection. MiXCR was run by TCRdb on the reads, yielding one entry per CDR3 protein. The table has about 530,000 distinct CDR3 sequences, 26% seen once. The specimen was PBMCs. These receptors originate from a human donor in good health (CMV status not recorded). Some clones in this sample may be carry-over from other donors' samples.

The chain joins TRBV7-9 to TRBJ2-1; TRBD1 matches 8 bases. The germline CDR1 and CDR2 sequences are SEHNR and FQNEAQ (reference sequence). Germline trimming cut 5 bases from V and 8 bases from J; bases unmatched to any gene: 11. This CDR3 spans 15 amino acids. In DNA, the CDR3 is TGTGCCAGCAGCCCACGGACAGGGATGGTCGATGAGCAGTTCTTC. This sequence encodes CASSPRTGMVDEQFF.

This clonotype showed up just a few times. This chain connects TRBV7-2 to TRBJ2-4; D possibly corresponds to TRBD2 (6 bases). Trimming left V 0 bases short and J 6 bases short, with 9 bases between. This CDR3 contains 14 residues. The germline gives CDR1 SGHTA, CDR2 FQGNSA. CDR3 sequence: CASSLAEGGNIQYF. Written as DNA, the CDR3 is TGTGCCAGCAGCTTAGCGGAGGGCGGAAACATTCAGTACTTC. The variable domain in full, completed from reference TRBV7-2 and TRBJ2-4, reads GAGVSQSPSNKVTEKGKDVELRCDPISGHTALYWYRQSLGQGLEFLIYFQGNSAPDKSGLPSDRFSAERTGGSVSTLTIQRTQQEDSAVYLCASSLAEGGNIQYFGAGTRLSVL.

There are many counts of this clonotype. V is TRBV7-2 and J is TRBJ1-6, with D possibly being TRBD1 (6 bases). The CDR3 is 17 amino acids. With 1 base removed from V and 4 bases from J, the gap between germline ends came to 14 bases. Per the germline V gene, CDR1 is SGHTA and CDR2 is FQGNSA. The CDR3 DNA reads TGTGCCAGCAGCTTAGACCGGACAGACTTTTATAATTCACCCCTCCACTTT. It translates to CASSLDRTDFYNSPLHF.

The chain is built from TRBV29-1 and TRBJ1-2; D uncertain. V lost 0 bases to trimming and J lost 4 bases, with 6 bases between them. The CDR3 spans 12 residues. The germline V gene has CDR1 SQVTM and CDR2 ANQGSEA. The CDR3 loop reads CSVEDRAYGYTF. For the CDR3, the DNA is TGCAGCGTTGAAGACCGGGCCTATGGCTACACCTTC.

This chain connects TRBV7-4 to TRBJ1-2; D remains ambiguous. From germline, CDR1 is SGHVT and CDR2 SQSDAQ. The CDR3 runs 15 residues. V lost 1 base and J lost 1, with 10 bases in between. The CDR3 is CASSLDPGINYGYTF. CDR3 DNA sequence: TGTGCCAGCAGCTTAGATCCGGGTATTAACTATGGCTACACCTTC.

This clonotype was counted ten times or more. J is TRBJ1-2 and V is TRBV7-2; 7 nucleotides agree with TRBD1. The V and J ends lost 0 bases and 2 bases, in that order; junction bases with no gene match: 3. The CDR3 extends over 15 amino acids. Germline values: CDR1 SGHTA, CDR2 FQGNSA. The CDR3 nucleotides are TGTGCCAGCAGCTTAGCGACAGGGTCAAACTATGGCTACACCTTC. This translates into CASSLATGSNYGYTF.

The table lists this clonotype with many counts. The genes are TRBV7-8 and TRBJ2-2, with TRBD2 as a possible D gene (5 bases). This CDR3 comprises 19 residues. CDR1 and CDR2 (germline): SGHVS, FQNEAQ. Deletions cut 0 bases from V and 0 bases from J, with 17 bases between. CDR3: CASSLALRPGRTNTGELFF. The CDR3, as DNA: TGTGCCAGCAGCTTAGCACTAAGACCGGGGAGAACGAACACCGGGGAGCTGTTTTTT.

This clonotype has just a few counts. The chain couples TRBV11-3 to TRBJ2-1, with a weak D call TRBD1 (5 bases). The V end lost 0 bases, the J end lost 9 bases, and 12 bases lay between the germline ends. The CDR3 has 14 amino acids. CDR1 SGHNT and CDR2 YENEEA come from the germline V gene. The CDR3 loop is CASSLDTGVTEQFF. The CDR3 bases are TGTGCCAGCAGCTTAGATACAGGCGTCACTGAGCAGTTCTTC.

CDR3 sequence reads: CASSIWDRGMTNTF. The CDR3 DNA follows: TGTGCCAGTAGTATATGGGACAGGGGGATGACTAACACCTTC. The chain is built from TRBV19 and TRBJ1-2; TRBD1 aligns across 11 bases. Germline-derived CDR1 and CDR2 are LNHDA and SQIVND (reference sequence). The J segment lost 12 bases and the V segment lost 2 bases, leaving 8 bases of the junction unmatched. The CDR3 runs to 14 residues.

This clonotype occurred a few times. This chain connects TRBV7-8 to TRBJ2-3; possibly TRBD2 for D (5 bases). The CDR3 is 16 amino acids. CDR1 and CDR2 from the germline V gene are SGHVS and FQNEAQ. Trimming pared 3 bases from V and 4 bases from J, leaving 17 bases between. The CDR3 protein is CASSFPRVRAPDTQYF. The CDR3 DNA reads TGTGCCAGCAGCTTCCCTCGAGTGAGGGCACCAGATACGCAGTATTTT.

This clonotype has ten or more counts. This chain links TRBV7-6 with TRBJ2-1; 9 positions agree with TRBD1. The germline V gene has CDR1 SGHVS and CDR2 FNYEAQ. The V segment lost 0 bases and the J segment 3 bases; nucleotides outside the gene matches: 9. This CDR3 comprises 18 residues. The CDR3 is CASSLAQGAIPLYNEQFF. The CDR3 DNA reads TGTGCCAGCAGCTTAGCACAGGGGGCCATCCCCCTCTACAATGAGCAGTTCTTC.

This clonotype was observed many times. The chain has TRBV7-2 and TRBJ2-3, with TRBD2 matching 11 bases. J gave up 6 bases and V 4 bases, and 12 bases lay outside the gene matches. CDR3 length: 17 residues. The V gene's germline CDR1 is SGHTA and CDR2 FQGNSA. The CDR3 spells CASSSVVLAGGGDTQYF. The CDR3 bases are TGTGCCAGCAGCTCCGTGGTGCTAGCGGGAGGTGGCGATACGCAGTATTTT.

This sequence joins TRBV28 and TRBJ1-1, with 11 nucleotides matching TRBD1. Losses at the gene ends were 7 bases for V and 5 bases for J; bases not matched to a gene: 6. The CDR3 sequence is 14 residues long. Germline V gene data show CDR1 as MDHEN and CDR2 as SYDVKM. CDR3 bases: TGTGCCAGCACTGCGGACAGGGGGCGGACTGAAGCTTTCTTT. It specifies CASTADRGRTEAFF.

This clonotype was counted a single time. The DNA of the CDR3 is TGTGCCAGCAGTTCAGACGGACCAAATGAGCAGTTCTTC. This encodes CASSSDGPNEQFF. The rearrangement links TRBV2 to TRBJ2-1; no reliable D call. Deletions cut 5 bases from V and 7 bases from J, with 12 bases between. The germline CDR1 and CDR2 sequences are SNHLY and FYNNEI. This CDR3 has 13 residues.

The chain has TRBV6-5 and TRBJ2-4; no clear D. The CDR3 length is 15 residues. Looked up from germline, CDR1 is MNHEY and CDR2 is SVGAGI. The V end lost 6 bases, the J end lost 0 bases, and 12 bases lay between the germline ends. The CDR3 DNA sequence: TGTGCCAGCAGCGAATACCCACTAGCCAAAAACATTCAGTACTTC. The encoded protein is CASSEYPLAKNIQYF.

This clonotype appeared a few times. The rearrangement links TRBV6-1 to TRBJ1-2; D ambiguous. Germline-derived CDR1 and CDR2 are MNHNS and SASEGT. The CDR3 sequence is 14 residues long. Trimming left V 6 bases short and J 2 bases short, with 13 bases between. Here the CDR3 reads CASRRGFGNYGYTF. CDR3 nucleotides: TGTGCCAGCAGACGGGGATTCGGGAACTATGGCTACACCTTC.

In its sample, this clonotype was seen many times. This CDR3 is CASSVGQGGYTIYF. The CDR3 nucleotides are TGTGCCAGCAGTGTCGGACAGGGAGGATACACCATATATTTT. The chain is built from TRBV2 and TRBJ1-3; 8 bases are a match to TRBD1. Per the germline V gene, CDR1 is SNHLY and CDR2 is FYNNEI. This CDR3 is 14 amino acids long. Trimming cost V 4 bases and J 8 bases; bases outside gene matches: 7.

The chain has TRBV3-1 and TRBJ2-1, with 10 nucleotides matching TRBD2. Per germline, CDR1 LGHDT and CDR2 YNNKEL (reference sequence). V shed 4 bases and J 6 bases; nucleotides not matched to a gene: 12. This CDR3 contains 17 residues. The CDR3 protein is CASSRIPGLATSNEQFF. The CDR3 DNA sequence: TGTGCCAGCAGCCGTATACCGGGACTAGCGACAAGCAATGAGCAGTTCTTC.

The chain recombines TRBV4-3 with TRBJ2-5; TRBD2 aligns across 12 bases. The CDR3 is made up of 18 amino acids. From germline, CDR1 is LGHNA and CDR2 YSLEER. The ends lost 0 bases at V and 5 bases at J; junction bases unmatched: 10. The CDR3 DNA follows: TGCGCCAGCAGCCAAGATAAGGGACTAGCGGGTCCTCGGGAGACCCAGTACTTC. Encoded protein: CASSQDKGLAGPRETQYF.

This clonotype was detected only a few times. The gene calls are TRBV28 and TRBJ1-5; D remains unclear. Germline values: CDR1 MDHEN, CDR2 SYDVKM. V lost 1 base to trimming and J lost 7 bases, with 11 bases between them. This CDR3 spans 14 amino acids. The CDR3 loop reads CASSLSAISQPQHF. The CDR3 nucleotides are TGTGCCAGCAGTTTATCGGCGATTAGCCAGCCCCAGCATTTT.

This clonotype was detected ten times or more. V and J are TRBV7-6 and TRBJ2-5; 11 bases align to TRBD2. The germline V gene encodes CDR1 SGHVS and CDR2 FNYEAQ. This CDR3 has 15 residues. Losses at the gene ends were 2 bases for V and 5 bases for J; bases not matched to a gene: 4. This CDR3 is CASSLTSGSRETQYF. CDR3 sequence (DNA): TGTGCCAGCAGCTTAACTAGCGGGAGCCGGGAGACCCAGTACTTC.

This clonotype was recorded at least ten times. V usage is TRBV7-9 and J usage is TRBJ1-1; no reliable D call. Trimming cost V 6 bases and J 1 base, with 9 bases left between them. The CDR3 spans 13 residues. Germline V gene sequence: CDR1 SEHNR, CDR2 FQNEAQ (reference sequence). The CDR3: CASSEGWNTEAFF. For the CDR3, the DNA is TGTGCCAGCAGTGAGGGCTGGAACACTGAAGCTTTCTTT.

In this sample, this clonotype turned up many times. This chain uses TRBV28 with TRBJ1-5; no reliable D call. Trimming removed 2 bases from V and 2 bases from J, with 10 bases in between. This CDR3 contains 15 residues. CDR1 and CDR2 from the germline V gene are MDHEN and SYDVKM. CDR3 loop: CASSLSLAGNQPQHF. In DNA form, the CDR3 reads TGTGCCAGCAGTTTAAGCTTGGCCGGCAATCAGCCCCAGCATTTT.

V and J are TRBV5-1 and TRBJ2-3; D may be TRBD1 (5 bases). Trimming shortened V by 1 base and J by 1 base, and 10 bases separated the two germline ends. The V gene's germline CDR1 is SGHRS and CDR2 YFSETQ. The CDR3 covers 15 residues. CDR3: CASSLRQGRTDTQYF. As DNA, the CDR3 is TGCGCCAGCAGCTTGAGGCAGGGCCGCACAGATACGCAGTATTTT.

The chain is built from TRBV27 and TRBJ2-3, with D possibly being TRBD2 (6 bases). Trimming removed 7 bases at V and 1 base at J, with 15 bases between. The CDR3 consists of 15 residues. Germline CDR1 is MNHEY and CDR2 is SMNVEV (reference sequence). This CDR3 reads CASTPAGTGTDTQYF. The CDR3 nucleotides are TGTGCCAGCACACCCGCGGGGACTGGCACAGATACGCAGTATTTT.

The chain carries TRBV6-5 and TRBJ2-1; tentative D call: TRBD2 (6 bases). V was shortened by 7 bases and J by 8 bases, with 18 bases between the two germline ends. This CDR3 contains 14 residues. From germline, CDR1 is MNHEY and CDR2 SVGAGI. The CDR3 DNA reads TGTGCCAGCAATGGGCGGGATCACACCCATGAGCAGTTCTTC. Protein: CASNGRDHTHEQFF.

This sequence joins TRBV6-5 and TRBJ2-2, with TRBD2 matching 8 bases. The trim removed 8 bases at V and 4 bases at J, leaving 6 bases unmatched. Germline V gene sequence: CDR1 MNHEY, CDR2 SVGAGI. The CDR3 extends over 14 amino acids. CDR3 nucleotide sequence: TGTGCCAGCCGGGGGGGGAGAGGCACCGGGGAGCTGTTTTTT. Its protein product is CASRGGRGTGELFF.